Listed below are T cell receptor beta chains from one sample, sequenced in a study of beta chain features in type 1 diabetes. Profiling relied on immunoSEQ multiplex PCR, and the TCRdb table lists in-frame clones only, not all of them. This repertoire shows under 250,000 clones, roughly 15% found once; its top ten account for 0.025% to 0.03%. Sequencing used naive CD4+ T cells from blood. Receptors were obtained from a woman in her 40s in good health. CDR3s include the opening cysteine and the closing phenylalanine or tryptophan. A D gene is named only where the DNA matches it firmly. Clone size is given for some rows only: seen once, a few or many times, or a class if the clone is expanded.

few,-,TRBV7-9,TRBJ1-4,TGTGCCAGCAGCCCCAGGGCCCCGAATGAAAAACTGTTTTTT,CASSPRAPNEKLFF
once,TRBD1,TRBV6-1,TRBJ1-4,TGTGCCAGCAGTGAATCGACAGGGTTTACAACTAATGAAAAACTGTTTTTT,CASSESTGFTTNEKLFF
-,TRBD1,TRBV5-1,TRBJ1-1,TGCGCCGCCGGAGACGGGGACAGAGGAAACACTGAAGCTTTCTTT,CAAGDGDRGNTEAFF
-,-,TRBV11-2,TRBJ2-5,TGTGCCAGCAGCTTCCTCCGGGAGACCCAGTACTTC,CASSFLRETQYF
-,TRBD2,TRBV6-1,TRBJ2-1,TGTGCCGTTCGCACTAGCGGGGGGGTGGAGCAGTTCTTC,CAVRTSGGVEQFF
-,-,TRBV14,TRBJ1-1,TGTGCCAGCAGCCAAGATCGGCAGGGCTACACTGAAGCTTTCTTT,CASSQDRQGYTEAFF
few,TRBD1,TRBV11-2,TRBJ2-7,TGTGCCAGCAGCTTAGCCGCGACAGGGGGCTTCGAGCAGTACTTC,CASSLAATGGFEQYF
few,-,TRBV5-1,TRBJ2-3,TGCGCCAGCAGCTCCGGACTCCAACGCACAGATACGCAGTATTTT,CASSSGLQRTDTQYF
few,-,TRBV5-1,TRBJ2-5,TGCGCCAGCAGCACACGACTCCCTGAGGGGACCCAGTACTTC,CASSTRLPEGTQYF
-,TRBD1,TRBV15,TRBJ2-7,TGTGCCACCAGCAGAGGCGGACAGGGTGCCTACGAGCAGTACTTC,CATSRGGQGAYEQYF
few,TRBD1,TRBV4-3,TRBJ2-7,TGCGCCAGCAGCCAAGATGCCAGGGGGTCCTACGAGCAGTACTTC,CASSQDARGSYEQYF
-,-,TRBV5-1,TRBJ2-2,TGCGCCAGCAGCTTGGCGGGAAAGGACACCGGGGAGCTGTTTTTT,CASSLAGKDTGELFF
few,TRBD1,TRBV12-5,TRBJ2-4,TGTGCTAGTGGTATTGGGACAGCCCAAGGGCTCATTCAGTACTTC,CASGIGTAQGLIQYF
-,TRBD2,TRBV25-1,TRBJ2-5,TGTGCCAGCAGTGAATGGGGCGGGGGGCAAGAGACCCAGTACTTC,CASSEWGGGQETQYF
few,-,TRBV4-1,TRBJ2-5,TGCGCCAGCAGCCAAGGGGCTCCAGAGACCCAGTACTTC,CASSQGAPETQYF
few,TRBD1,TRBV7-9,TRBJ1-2,TGTGCCAGCAGCTTTTCCGCGGGACAGGGGCTTTATGGCTACACCTTC,CASSFSAGQGLYGYTF
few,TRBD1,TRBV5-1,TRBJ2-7,TGCGCCAGCAGCGGGACAGGGAGCGAGCAGTACTTC,CASSGTGSEQYF
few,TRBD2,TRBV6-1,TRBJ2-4,TGTGCCAGCAGTGAAATTCGAGGACTAGCAGGCAAAAACATTCAGTACTTC,CASSEIRGLAGKNIQYF
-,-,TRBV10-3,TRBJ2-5,TGTGCCATCAGCGCCGGGGCGGCGAGGGGGTCCCCGCAAGAGACCCAGTACTTC,CAISAGAARGSPQETQYF
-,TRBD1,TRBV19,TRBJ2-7,TGTGCCAGTAGTCGACAGGGTGTGGGCTACGAGCAGTACTTC,CASSRQGVGYEQYF
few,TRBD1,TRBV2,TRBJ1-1,TGTGCCAGCAGGGGACAGATAAACACTGAAGCTTTCTTT,CASRGQINTEAFF
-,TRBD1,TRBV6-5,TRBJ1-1,TGTGCCAGCAGTTACTCGGGGACAGGGAACACTGAAGCTTTCTTT,CASSYSGTGNTEAFF
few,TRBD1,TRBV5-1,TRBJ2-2,TGCGCCAGCAGCCAGTGGACAGGGTCGGGCGGGGAGCTGTTTTTT,CASSQWTGSGGELFF
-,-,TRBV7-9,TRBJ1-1,TGTGCCAGCAGCCCACAGGGACAGAACACTGAAGCTTTCTTT,CASSPQGQNTEAFF
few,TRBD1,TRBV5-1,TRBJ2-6,TGCGCCAGCAGCCTACAGGGGGCGTACGGGGCCAACGTCCTGACTTTC,CASSLQGAYGANVLTF
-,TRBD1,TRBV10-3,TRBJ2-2,TGTGCCATTCCCAATTCAGTTGGGGACAGATACGGGGAGCTGTTTTTT,CAIPNSVGDRYGELFF
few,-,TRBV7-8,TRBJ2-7,TGTGCCAGCAGCCAGAGGACAAGGCCCTACGAGCAGTACTTC,CASSQRTRPYEQYF
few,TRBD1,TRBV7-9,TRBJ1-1,TGTGCCAGCAGCCAGAGGGGACAGCTGAACACTGAAGCTTTCTTT,CASSQRGQLNTEAFF
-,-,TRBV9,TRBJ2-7,TGTGCCAGCAGCGTAGGACAGTCGGAATGGAACGAGCAGTACTTC,CASSVGQSEWNEQYF
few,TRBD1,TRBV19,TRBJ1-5,TGTGCCAGTACCACGGACAGGGGGGGTGGTCAGCCCCAGCATTTT,CASTTDRGGGQPQHF
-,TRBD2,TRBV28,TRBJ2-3,TGTGCCAGCAGCTCCCTGTCGCGGGGGGGGCCAGATACGCAGTATTTT,CASSSLSRGGPDTQYF
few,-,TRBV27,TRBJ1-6,TGTGCCAGCAGTTTCGTGGGGCGTGGGTCACCCCTCCACTTT,CASSFVGRGSPLHF
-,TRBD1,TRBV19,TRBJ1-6,TGTGCCGGCGGACAGGGCGATAATTCACCCCTCCACTTT,CAGGQGDNSPLHF
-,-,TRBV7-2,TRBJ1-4,TGTGCCAGCAGCTTACGGGTCCTAGTAGGGGGTGAAAAACTGTTTTTT,CASSLRVLVGGEKLFF
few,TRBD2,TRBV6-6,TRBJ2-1,TGTGCCAGCACCCTGACTAGCGGGGTTGCTCATGAGCAGTTCTTC,CASTLTSGVAHEQFF
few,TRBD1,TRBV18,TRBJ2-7,TGTGCCAGCTCGGGACAGGAGTCCTACGAGCAGTACTTC,CASSGQESYEQYF
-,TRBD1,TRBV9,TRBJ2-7,TGTGCCAGCAGCCCCCGACAGGGATCCGGCTCCTACGAGCAGTACTTC,CASSPRQGSGSYEQYF
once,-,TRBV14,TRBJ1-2,TGTGCCAGCAGCCAAGATCCAGACTATGGCTACACCTTC,CASSQDPDYGYTF
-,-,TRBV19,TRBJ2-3,TGTGCCAGTAGTTGGGATAGCGATGATACGCAGTATTTT,CASSWDSDDTQYF
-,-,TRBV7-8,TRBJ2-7,TGTGCCAGCAGCTTAGGGCACGATTCCTACGAGCAGTACTTC,CASSLGHDSYEQYF
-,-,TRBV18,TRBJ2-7,TGTGCCAGCTCCCCGATCCCACAGAGGGGGGGGAACGAGCAGTACTTC,CASSPIPQRGGNEQYF